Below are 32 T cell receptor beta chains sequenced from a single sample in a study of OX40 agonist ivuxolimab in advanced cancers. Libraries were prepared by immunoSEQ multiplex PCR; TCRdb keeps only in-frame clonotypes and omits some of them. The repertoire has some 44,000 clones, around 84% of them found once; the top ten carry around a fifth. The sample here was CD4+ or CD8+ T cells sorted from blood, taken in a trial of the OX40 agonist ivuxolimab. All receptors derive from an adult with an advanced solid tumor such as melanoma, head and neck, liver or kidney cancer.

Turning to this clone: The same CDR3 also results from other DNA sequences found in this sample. The CDR3 sequence: CASSLLGNEQFF. The DNA for the CDR3 is TGTGCCAGCAGTTTATTAGGGAATGAGCAGTTCTTC. The chain uses TRBV27 and TRBJ2-1; no definite D call. CDR1 and CDR2 from the germline V gene are MNHEY and SMNVEV (reference sequence). The CDR3 length is 12 residues. V was cut by 1 base and J by 7 bases, with 5 bases left in between.

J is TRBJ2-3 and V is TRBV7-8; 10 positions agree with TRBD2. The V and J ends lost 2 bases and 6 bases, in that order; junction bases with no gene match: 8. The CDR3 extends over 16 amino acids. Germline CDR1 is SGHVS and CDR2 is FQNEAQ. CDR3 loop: CASSLSGGAVFDTQYF. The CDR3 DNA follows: TGTGCCAGCAGCTTAAGCGGGGGGGCCGTTTTTGATACGCAGTATTTT.

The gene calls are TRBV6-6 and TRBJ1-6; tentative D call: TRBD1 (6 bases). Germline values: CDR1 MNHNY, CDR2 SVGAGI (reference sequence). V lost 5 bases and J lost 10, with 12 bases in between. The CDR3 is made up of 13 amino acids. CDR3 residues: CASSPIQGSPLHF. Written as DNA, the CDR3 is TGTGCCAGCAGTCCAATACAGGGCTCACCCCTCCACTTT.

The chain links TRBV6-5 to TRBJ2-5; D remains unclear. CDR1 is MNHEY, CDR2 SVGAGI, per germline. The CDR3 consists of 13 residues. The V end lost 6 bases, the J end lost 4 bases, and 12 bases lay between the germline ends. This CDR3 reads CASSRGPVETQYF. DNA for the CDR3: TGTGCCAGCAGCCGTGGTCCAGTAGAGACCCAGTACTTC.

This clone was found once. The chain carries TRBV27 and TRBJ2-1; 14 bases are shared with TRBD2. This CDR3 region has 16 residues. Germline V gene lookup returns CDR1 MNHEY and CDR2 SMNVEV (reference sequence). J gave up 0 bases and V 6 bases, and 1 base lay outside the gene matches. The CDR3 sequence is CASRTSGGVSYNEQFF. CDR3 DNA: TGTGCCAGCAGGACTAGCGGGGGGGTCTCCTACAATGAGCAGTTCTTC.

The CDR3 protein is CASSFSTTDTQYF. Here the CDR3 DNA reads TGCGCCAGCAGCTTCTCTACCACAGATACGCAGTATTTT. The chain employs TRBV5-1 and TRBJ2-3, with D uncertain. The germline gives CDR1 SGHRS, CDR2 YFSETQ. The CDR3 is made up of 13 amino acids. V dropped 2 bases and J dropped 2 bases, with 6 bases sitting between them.

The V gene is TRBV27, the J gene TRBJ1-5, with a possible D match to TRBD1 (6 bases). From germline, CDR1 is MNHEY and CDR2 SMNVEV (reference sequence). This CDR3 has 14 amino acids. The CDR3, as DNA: TGTGCTACCTGGGGGCAGGGTTCCAATCAGCCCCAGCATTTT. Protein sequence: CATWGQGSNQPQHF.

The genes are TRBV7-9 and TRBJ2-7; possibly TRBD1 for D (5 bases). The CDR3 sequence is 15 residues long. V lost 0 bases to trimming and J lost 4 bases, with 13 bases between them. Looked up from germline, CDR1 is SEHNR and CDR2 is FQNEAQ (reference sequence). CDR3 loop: CASSLATERPYEQYV. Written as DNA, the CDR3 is TGTGCCAGCAGCTTAGCGACAGAACGGCCTTACGAGCAGTACGTC.

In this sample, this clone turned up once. Here the CDR3 DNA reads TGTGCCAGCAGCCAAGTGGGCAGGTCGAACTATGGCTACACCTTC. This encodes CASSQVGRSNYGYTF. The chain recombines TRBV14 with TRBJ1-2; D is ambiguous. The CDR3 extends over 15 amino acids. Trimming removed 1 base from V and 2 bases from J, with 11 bases in between. Germline V lookup: CDR1 SGHDN, CDR2 FVKESK.

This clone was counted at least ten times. The CDR3 coding sequence is TGTGCCAGCTCAGCCTCGGGTTCCCTAGCCAAAAACATTCAGTACTTC. Residues: CASSASGSLAKNIQYF. The rearrangement uses TRBV18 and TRBJ2-4, with no clear D. This CDR3 region has 16 residues. The V end lost 5 bases, the J end lost 0 bases, and 14 bases lay between the germline ends. Germline V CDR1 and CDR2: KGHSH, LQKENI.

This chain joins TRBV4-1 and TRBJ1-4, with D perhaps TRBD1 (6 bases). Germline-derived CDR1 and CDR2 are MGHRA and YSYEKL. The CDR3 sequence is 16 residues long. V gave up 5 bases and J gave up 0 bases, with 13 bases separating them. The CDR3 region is CASSGGTPATNEKLFF. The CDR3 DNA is TGCGCCAGCAGCGGCGGGACACCGGCAACTAATGAAAAACTGTTTTTT.

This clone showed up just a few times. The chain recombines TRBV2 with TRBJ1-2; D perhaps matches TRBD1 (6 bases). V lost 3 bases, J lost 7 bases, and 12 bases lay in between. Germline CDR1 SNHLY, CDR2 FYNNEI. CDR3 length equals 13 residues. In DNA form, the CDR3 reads TGTGCCAGCAGTGATCTGGGGGCCCGTGGCTACACCTTC. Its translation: CASSDLGARGYTF.

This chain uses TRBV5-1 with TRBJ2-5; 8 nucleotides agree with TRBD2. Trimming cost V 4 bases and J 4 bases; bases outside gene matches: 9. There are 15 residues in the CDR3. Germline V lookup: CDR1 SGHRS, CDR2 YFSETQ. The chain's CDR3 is CASSLFGGVVETQYF. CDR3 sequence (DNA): TGCGCCAGCAGCCTCTTCGGGGGGGTGGTAGAGACCCAGTACTTC.

The CDR3 region is CASSGENTGELFF. CDR3 DNA sequence: TGTGCCAGCAGTGGGGAGAACACCGGGGAGCTGTTTTTT. The V and J genes are TRBV25-1 and TRBJ2-2; no firm D call. Germline loops: CDR1 MGHDK, CDR2 SYGVNS. V dropped 4 bases and J dropped 1 base, with 4 bases sitting between them. The CDR3 is 13 amino acids.

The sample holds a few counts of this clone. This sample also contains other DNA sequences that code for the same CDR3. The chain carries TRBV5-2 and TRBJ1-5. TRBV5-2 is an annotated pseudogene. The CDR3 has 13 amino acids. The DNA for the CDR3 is TGCGCCAGCAGCCAAGAAAGCGATCAGCCCCAGCATTTT. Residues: CASSQESDQPQHF.

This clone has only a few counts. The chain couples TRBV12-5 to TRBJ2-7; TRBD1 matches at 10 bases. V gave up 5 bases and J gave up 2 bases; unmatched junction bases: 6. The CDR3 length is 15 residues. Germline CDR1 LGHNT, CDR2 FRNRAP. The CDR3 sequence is CASGPRDRGPYEQYF. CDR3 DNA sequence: TGTGCTAGTGGTCCCCGGGACAGGGGACCCTACGAGCAGTACTTC.

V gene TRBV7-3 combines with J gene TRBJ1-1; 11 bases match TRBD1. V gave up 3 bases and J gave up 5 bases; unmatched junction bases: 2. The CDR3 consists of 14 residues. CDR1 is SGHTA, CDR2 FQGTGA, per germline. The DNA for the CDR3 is TGTGCCAGCAGCTTGGACAGGGGGCGTACTGAAGCTTTCTTT. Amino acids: CASSLDRGRTEAFF.

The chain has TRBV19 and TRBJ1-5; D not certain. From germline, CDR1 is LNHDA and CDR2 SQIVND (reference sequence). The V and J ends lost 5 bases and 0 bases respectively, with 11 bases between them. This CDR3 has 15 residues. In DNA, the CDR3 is TGTGCCAGTAGTGAAGACGGAAATAGCAATCAGCCCCAGCATTTT. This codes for CASSEDGNSNQPQHF. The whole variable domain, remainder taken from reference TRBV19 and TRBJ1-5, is DGGITQSPKYLFRKEGQNVTLSCEQNLNHDAMYWYRQDPGQGLRLIYYSQIVNDFQKGDIAEGYSVSREKKESFPLTVTSAQKNPTAFYLCASSEDGNSNQPQHFGDGTRLSIL.

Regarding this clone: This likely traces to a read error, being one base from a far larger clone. The CDR3 spells CASSHSATGESYEQYF. CDR3 in DNA: TGTGCCAGCAGCCATTCAGCGACAGGGGAGTCCTACGAGCAGTACTTC. The gene calls are TRBV5-6 and TRBJ2-7; TRBD1 aligns across 8 bases. This CDR3 is 16 amino acids long. The J segment lost 1 base and the V segment lost 4 bases, leaving 10 bases of the junction unmatched. Per germline, CDR1 SGHDT and CDR2 YYEEEE.

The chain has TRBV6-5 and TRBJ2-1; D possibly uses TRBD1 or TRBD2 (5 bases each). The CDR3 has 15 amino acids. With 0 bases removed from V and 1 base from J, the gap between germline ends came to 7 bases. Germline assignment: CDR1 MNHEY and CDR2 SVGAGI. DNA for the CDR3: TGTGCCAGCAGTTACTCGGGGGTATCCTACAATGAGCAGTTCTTC. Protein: CASSYSGVSYNEQFF.

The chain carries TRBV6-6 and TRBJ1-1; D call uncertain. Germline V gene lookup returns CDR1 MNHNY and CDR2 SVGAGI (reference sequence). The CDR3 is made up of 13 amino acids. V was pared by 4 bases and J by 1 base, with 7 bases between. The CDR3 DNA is TGTGCCAGCAGTTCACCGGGGAACACTGAAGCTTTCTTT. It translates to CASSSPGNTEAFF.

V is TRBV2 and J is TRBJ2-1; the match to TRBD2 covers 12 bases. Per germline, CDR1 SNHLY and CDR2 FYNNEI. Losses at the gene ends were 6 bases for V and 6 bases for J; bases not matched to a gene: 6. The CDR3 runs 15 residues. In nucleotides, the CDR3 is TGTGCCAGCAGGAGACTAGCGGGGGACGGCAATGAGCAGTTCTTC. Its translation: CASRRLAGDGNEQFF.

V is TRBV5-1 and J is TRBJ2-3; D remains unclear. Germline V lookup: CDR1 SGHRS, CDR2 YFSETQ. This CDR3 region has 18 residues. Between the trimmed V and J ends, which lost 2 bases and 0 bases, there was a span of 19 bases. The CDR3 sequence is CASSFGPPELKSTDTQYF. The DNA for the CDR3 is TGCGCCAGCAGCTTTGGCCCCCCAGAGCTAAAGAGCACAGATACGCAGTATTTT.

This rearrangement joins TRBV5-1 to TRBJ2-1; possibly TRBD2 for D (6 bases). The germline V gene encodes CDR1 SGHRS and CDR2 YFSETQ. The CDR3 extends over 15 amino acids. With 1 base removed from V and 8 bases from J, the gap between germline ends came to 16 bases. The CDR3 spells CASSLPPRGSDEQFF. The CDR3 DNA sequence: TGCGCCAGCAGCTTGCCGCCTCGGGGGAGTGATGAGCAGTTCTTC.

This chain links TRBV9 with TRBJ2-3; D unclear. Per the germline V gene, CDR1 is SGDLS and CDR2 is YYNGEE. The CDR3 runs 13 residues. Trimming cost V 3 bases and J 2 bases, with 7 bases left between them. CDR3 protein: CASSEDFTDTQYF. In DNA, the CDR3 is TGTGCCAGCAGCGAGGATTTCACAGATACGCAGTATTTT. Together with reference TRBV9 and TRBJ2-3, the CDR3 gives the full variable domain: DSGVTQTPKHLITATGQRVTLRCSPRSGDLSVYWYQQSLDQGLQFLIQYYNGEERAKGNILERFSAQQFPDLHSELNLSSLELGDSALYFCASSEDFTDTQYFGPGTRLTVL.

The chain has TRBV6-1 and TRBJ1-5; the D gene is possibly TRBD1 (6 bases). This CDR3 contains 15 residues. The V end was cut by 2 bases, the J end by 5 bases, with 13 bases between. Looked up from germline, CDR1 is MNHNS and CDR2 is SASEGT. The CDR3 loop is CASSEIIRGDQPQHF. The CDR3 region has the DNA TGTGCCAGCAGTGAAATTATCAGGGGTGATCAGCCCCAGCATTTT.

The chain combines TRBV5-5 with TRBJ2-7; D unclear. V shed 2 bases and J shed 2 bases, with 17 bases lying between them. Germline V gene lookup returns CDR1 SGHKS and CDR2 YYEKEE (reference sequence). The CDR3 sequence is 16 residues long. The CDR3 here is CASSFRQDREAYEQYF. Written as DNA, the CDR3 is TGTGCCAGCAGCTTTCGCCAGGACCGAGAAGCCTACGAGCAGTACTTC.

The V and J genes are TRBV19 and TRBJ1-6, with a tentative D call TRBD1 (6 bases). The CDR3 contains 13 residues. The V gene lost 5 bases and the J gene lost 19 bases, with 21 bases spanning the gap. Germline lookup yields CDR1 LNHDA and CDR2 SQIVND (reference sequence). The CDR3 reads CASSAGDRLISHF. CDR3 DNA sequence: TGTGCCAGTAGTGCCGGCGACAGGTTGATCTCTCACTTT.

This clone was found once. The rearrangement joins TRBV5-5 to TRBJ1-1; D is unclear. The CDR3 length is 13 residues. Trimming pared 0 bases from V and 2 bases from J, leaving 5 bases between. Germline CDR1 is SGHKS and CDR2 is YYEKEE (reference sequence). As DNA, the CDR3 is TGTGCCAGCAGCTTGGGAGCTAACACTGAAGCTTTCTTT. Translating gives CASSLGANTEAFF.

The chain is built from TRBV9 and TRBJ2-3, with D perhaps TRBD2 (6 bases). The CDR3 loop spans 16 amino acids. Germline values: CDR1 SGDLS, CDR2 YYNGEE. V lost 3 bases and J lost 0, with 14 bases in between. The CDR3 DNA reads TGTGCCAGCAGCGGGTGGGACTCACCTAGCACAGATACGCAGTATTTT. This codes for CASSGWDSPSTDTQYF.

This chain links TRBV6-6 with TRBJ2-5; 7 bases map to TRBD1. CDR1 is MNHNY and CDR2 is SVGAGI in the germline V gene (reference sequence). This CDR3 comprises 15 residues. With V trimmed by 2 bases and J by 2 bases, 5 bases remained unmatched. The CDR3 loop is CASSYTGALQETQYF. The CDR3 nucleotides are TGTGCCAGCAGTTACACAGGGGCGTTGCAAGAGACCCAGTACTTC.

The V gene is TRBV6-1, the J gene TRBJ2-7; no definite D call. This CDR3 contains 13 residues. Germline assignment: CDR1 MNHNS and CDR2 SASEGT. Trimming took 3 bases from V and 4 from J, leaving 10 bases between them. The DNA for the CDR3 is TGTGCCAGCAGTGATGGCAGGTATTACGAGCAGTACGTC. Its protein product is CASSDGRYYEQYV.